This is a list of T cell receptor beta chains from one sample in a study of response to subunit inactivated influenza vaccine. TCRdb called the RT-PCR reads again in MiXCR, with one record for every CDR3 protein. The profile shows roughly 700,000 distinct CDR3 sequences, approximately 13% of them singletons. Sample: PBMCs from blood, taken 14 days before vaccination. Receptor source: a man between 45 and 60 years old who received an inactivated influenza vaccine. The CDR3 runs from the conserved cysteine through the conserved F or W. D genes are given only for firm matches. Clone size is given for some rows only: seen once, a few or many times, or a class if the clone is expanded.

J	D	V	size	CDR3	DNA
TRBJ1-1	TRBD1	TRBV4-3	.	CASSQNRGNMNTEAFF	TGCGCCAGCAGCCAAAACAGGGGAAACATGAACACTGAAGCTTTCTTT
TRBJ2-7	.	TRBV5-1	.	CASSSDSPLSYEQYF	TGCGCCAGCAGCTCGGACTCACCTCTTTCCTACGAGCAGTACTTC
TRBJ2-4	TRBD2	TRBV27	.	CASRLAEASNIQYF	TGTGCCAGCCGACTAGCGGAGGCCTCAAACATTCAGTACTTC
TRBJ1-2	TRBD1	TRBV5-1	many	CASRGQSNYGYTF	TGCGCCAGCAGGGGACAGTCAAACTATGGCTACACCTTC
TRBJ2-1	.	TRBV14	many	CASSQVVGPLRSYEQFF	TGTGCCAGCAGCCAAGTAGTGGGGCCTCTAAGGTCTTATGAGCAGTTCTTC
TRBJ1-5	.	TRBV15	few	CATSIWGQPQHF	TGTGCCACCAGCATCTGGGGTCAGCCCCAGCATTTT
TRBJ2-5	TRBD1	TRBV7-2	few	CASSLGGQGARRKTQYF	TGTGCCAGCAGCTTAGGAGGACAGGGGGCGCGGAGAAAGACCCAGTACTTC
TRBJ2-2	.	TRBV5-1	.	CASSLEVGPNTGELFF	TGCGCCAGCAGCTTGGAGGTCGGTCCCAACACCGGGGAGCTGTTTTTT
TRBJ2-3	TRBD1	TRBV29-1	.	CSMGQGPTDTQYF	TGCAGCATGGGACAGGGACCCACAGATACGCAGTATTTT
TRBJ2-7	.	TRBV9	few	CASSVGGQPYEQYF	TGTGCCAGCAGCGTAGGGGGGCAGCCCTACGAGCAGTACTTC
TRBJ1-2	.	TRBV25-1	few	CASSEGGNYGYTF	TGTGCCAGCAGTGAAGGGGGGAACTATGGCTACACCTTC
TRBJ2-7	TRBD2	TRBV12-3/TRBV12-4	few	CASSLSAGARGYEQYF	TGTGCCAGCAGTTTGTCAGCGGGGGCCCGGGGGTACGAGCAGTACTTC
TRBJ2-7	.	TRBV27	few	CASSLTLRYEQYF	TGTGCCAGCAGTTTAACCCTCCGCTACGAGCAGTACTTC
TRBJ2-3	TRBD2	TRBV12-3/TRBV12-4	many	CASSPTSGGADTQYF	TGTGCCAGCAGTCCAACTAGCGGGGGGGCAGATACGCAGTATTTT
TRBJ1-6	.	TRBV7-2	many	CASNVSGGNSPLHF	TGTGCCAGCAACGTCAGCGGAGGGAATTCACCCCTCCACTTT
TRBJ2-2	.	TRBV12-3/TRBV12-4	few	CASILGANTGELFF	TGTGCCAGCATCCTTGGGGCGAACACCGGGGAGCTGTTTTTT
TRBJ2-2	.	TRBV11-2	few	CASSLDHGSGELFF	TGTGCCAGCAGCTTAGATCACGGCTCCGGGGAGCTGTTTTTT
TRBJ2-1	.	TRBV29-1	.	CSVDDPKGYYNEQFF	TGCAGCGTTGATGACCCGAAAGGGTACTACAATGAGCAGTTCTTC
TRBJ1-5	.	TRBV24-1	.	CATGGQGNQPQHF	TGTGCCACTGGGGGCCAGGGCAATCAGCCCCAGCATTTT
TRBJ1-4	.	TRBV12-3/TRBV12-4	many	CASSLGATNEKLFF	TGTGCCAGCAGTTTAGGAGCAACTAATGAAAAACTGTTTTTT
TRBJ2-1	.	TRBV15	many	CATSREFISTGNEQFF	TGTGCCACCAGCAGAGAATTTATTTCGACTGGCAATGAGCAGTTCTTC
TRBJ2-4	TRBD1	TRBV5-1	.	CASSRRTGGEGKNIQYF	TGCGCCAGCAGCCGCAGGACAGGGGGCGAGGGCAAAAACATTCAGTACTTC
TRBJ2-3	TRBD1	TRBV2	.	CASSEGDRPSDTQYF	TGTGCCAGCAGTGAAGGGGACAGGCCCTCAGATACGCAGTATTTT
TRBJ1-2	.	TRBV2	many	CASSRTPANYGYTF	TGTGCCAGCAGTCGGACACCAGCTAACTATGGCTACACCTTC
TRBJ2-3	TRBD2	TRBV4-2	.	CASSQRISGLAGTDTQYF	TGTGCCAGCAGCCAGCGCATTTCCGGACTAGCGGGCACAGATACGCAGTATTTT
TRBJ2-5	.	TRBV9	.	CASSEGGTQETQYF	TGTGCCAGCAGCGAGGGGGGGACCCAAGAGACCCAGTACTTC
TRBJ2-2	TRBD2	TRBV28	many	CASSPRGGFLAGGMNTGELFF	TGTGCCAGCAGTCCTCGAGGGGGTTTCCTAGCGGGGGGAATGAACACCGGGGAGCTGTTTTTT